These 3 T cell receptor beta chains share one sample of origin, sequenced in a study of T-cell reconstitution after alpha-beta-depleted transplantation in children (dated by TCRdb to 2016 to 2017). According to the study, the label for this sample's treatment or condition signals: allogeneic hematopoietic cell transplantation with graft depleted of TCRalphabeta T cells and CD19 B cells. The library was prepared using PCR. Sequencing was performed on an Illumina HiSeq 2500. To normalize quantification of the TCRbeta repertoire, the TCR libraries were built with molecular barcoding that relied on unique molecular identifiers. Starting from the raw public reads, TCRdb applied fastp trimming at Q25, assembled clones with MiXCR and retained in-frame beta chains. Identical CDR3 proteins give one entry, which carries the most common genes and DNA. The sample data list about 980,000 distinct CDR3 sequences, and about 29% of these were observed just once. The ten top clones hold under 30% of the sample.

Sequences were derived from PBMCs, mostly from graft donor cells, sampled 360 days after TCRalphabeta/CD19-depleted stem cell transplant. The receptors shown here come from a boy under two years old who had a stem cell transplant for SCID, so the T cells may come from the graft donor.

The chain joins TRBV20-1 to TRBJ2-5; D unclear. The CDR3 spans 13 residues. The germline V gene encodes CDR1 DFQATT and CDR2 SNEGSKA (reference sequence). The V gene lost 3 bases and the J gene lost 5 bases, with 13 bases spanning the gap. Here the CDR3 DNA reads TGCAGTGCTAGGAGTCCCCCTGGGGAGACCCAGTACTTC. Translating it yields CSARSPPGETQYF.

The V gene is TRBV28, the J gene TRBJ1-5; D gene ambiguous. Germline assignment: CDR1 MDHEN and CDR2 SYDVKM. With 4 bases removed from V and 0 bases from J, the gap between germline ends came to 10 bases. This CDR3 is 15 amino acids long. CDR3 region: CASSSPFISNQPQHF. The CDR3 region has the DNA TGTGCCAGCAGTTCCCCGTTTATTAGCAATCAGCCCCAGCATTTT.

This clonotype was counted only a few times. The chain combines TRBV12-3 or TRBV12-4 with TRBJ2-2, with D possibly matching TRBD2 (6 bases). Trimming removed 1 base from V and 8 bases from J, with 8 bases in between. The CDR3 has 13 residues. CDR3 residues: CASSLGLAGELFF. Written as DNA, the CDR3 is TGTGCCAGCAGTTTAGGGCTAGCGGGGGAGCTGTTTTTT.